Reported below is one TCR beta chain. Antigen specificity is unknown. The sample belongs to a study of neoadjuvant anti-PD-1 for oral cavity cancer. Study-level results: Treg/Th17 ratio rose with pretreatment blood and fell with post-treatment tumor TCRbeta clonality.

CDR3 length: 14 residues. From germline, CDR1 is SGDLS and CDR2 YYNGEE. The V and J ends lost 4 bases and 5 bases respectively, with 15 bases between them. Sequencing used immunoSEQ multiplex PCR; TCRdb keeps in-frame clones, though not all of them. The sample records about 37,000 clones, about 36% being singletons. The time point: after neoadjuvant nivolumab, at surgical resection. The patients had HPV-negative, locally advanced oral cavity squamous cell carcinoma. The receptor was isolated from a person between 40 and 80 years old with oral cavity squamous cell carcinoma. The sample here was tumor tissue, taken after nivolumab (anti-PD-1) treatment. The J gene is TRBJ2-5, the V gene TRBV9; D is perhaps TRBD2 (6 bases). The CDR3 here is CASSPPGSGETQYF. The DNA of the CDR3 is TGTGCCAGCAGCCCCCCCGGGAGCGGGGAGACCCAGTACTTC.